The text below deals with one T cell receptor (beta chain). The antigen it recognizes is unknown. No clone much larger than this one lies a single base away; base qualities are absent. From cysteine to phenylalanine, the CDR3 is 15 amino acids long. Just the 45-base CDR3 DNA is kept, in frame starting at base 1. Trimming at the junction amounts to 6 bases on V and 5 bases on J, and the germline ends lie 17 bases apart. Interpreted using the paper, the treatment or condition label stands for: preoperative locoregional IRX-2 cytokine immunotherapy. The samples were obtained from a phase Ib study that tested preoperative, locoregional IRX-2 cytokine immunotherapy meant to prime immune responses. The donors were early-stage breast cancer patients who were given IRX-2 prior to surgery. These data belong to a study of preoperative IRX-2 immunotherapy in early breast cancer (dated 2019 in TCRdb). The method was the immunoSEQ multiplex PCR assay. TCRdb mirrors the immuneACCESS table, restricted to in-frame sequences. Some clones are absent from its copies; in checked studies, under half trace to an unresolved V gene, and the reason for the others is unknown. The sample table holds around 30,000 clones, of which 75% to 80% were seen once. The ten biggest clones cover approximately 2.2% of the sample.

This clonotype originated in a human donor with breast cancer. Recombination connected TRBV23-1 to TRBJ2-1, with TRBD1 as a weak D call on 6 bases. TRBV23-1 is labeled an ORF, and its function is uncertain. The sample here was lymph node tissue, taken before IRX-2 immunotherapy. The nucleotide sequence is given as TGCGCCAGCAGCTTCATCGGGACACCTAACAATGAGCAGTTCTTC. This codes for CASSFIGTPNNEQFF.